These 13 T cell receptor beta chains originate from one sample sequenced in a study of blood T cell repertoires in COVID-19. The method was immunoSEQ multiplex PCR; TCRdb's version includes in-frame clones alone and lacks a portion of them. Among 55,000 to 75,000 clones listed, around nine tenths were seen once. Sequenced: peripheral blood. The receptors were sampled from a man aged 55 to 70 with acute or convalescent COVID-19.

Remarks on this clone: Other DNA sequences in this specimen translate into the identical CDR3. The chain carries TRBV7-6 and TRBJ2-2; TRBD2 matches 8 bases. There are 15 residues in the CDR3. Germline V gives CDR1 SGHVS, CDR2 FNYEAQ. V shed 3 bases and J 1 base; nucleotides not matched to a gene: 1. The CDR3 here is CASSLAGGNTGELFF. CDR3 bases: TGTGCCAGCAGCTTGGCGGGGGGGAACACCGGGGAGCTGTTTTTT.

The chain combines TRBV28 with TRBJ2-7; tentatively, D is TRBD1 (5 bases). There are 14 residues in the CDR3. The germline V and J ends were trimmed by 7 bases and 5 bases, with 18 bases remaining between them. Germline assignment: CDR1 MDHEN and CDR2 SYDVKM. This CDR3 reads CASNEYRGTNEQYF. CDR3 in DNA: TGTGCCAGCAACGAGTATAGGGGTACAAACGAGCAGTACTTC.

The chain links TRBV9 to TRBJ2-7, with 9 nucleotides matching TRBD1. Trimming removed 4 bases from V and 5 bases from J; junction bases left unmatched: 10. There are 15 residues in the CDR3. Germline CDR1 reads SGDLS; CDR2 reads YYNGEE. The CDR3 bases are TGTGCCAGCAGCCCAACCGGGACAGGGCTTAACGAGCAGTACTTC. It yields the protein CASSPTGTGLNEQYF. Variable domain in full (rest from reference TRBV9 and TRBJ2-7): DSGVTQTPKHLITATGQRVTLRCSPRSGDLSVYWYQQSLDQGLQFLIQYYNGEERAKGNILERFSAQQFPDLHSELNLSSLELGDSALYFCASSPTGTGLNEQYFGPGTRLTVT.

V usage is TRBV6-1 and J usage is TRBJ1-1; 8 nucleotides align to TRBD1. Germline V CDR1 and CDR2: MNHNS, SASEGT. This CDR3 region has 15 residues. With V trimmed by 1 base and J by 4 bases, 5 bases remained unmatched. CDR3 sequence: CASSEVDREVTEAFF. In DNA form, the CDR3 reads TGTGCCAGCAGTGAAGTGGACAGGGAGGTCACTGAAGCTTTCTTT.

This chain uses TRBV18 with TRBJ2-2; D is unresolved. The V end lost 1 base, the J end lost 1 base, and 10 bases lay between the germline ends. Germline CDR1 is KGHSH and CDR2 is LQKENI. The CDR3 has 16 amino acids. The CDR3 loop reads CASSPHPGQNTGELFF. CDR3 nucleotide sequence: TGTGCCAGCTCACCACATCCGGGTCAGAACACCGGGGAGCTGTTTTTT.

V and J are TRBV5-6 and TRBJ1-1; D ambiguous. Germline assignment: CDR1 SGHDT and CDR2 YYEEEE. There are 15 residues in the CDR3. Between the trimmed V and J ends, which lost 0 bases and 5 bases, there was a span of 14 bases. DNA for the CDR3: TGTGCCAGCAGCTTGGAGGTAGGCGGGAGGACTGAAGCTTTCTTT. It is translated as CASSLEVGGRTEAFF.

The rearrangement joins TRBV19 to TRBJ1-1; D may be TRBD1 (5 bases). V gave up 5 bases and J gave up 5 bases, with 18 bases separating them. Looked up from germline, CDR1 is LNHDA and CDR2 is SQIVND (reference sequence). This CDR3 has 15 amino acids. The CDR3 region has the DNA TGTGCCAGTAGTCCGAGAGGCGGTGGGGGGACTGAAGCTTTCTTT. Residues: CASSPRGGGGTEAFF.

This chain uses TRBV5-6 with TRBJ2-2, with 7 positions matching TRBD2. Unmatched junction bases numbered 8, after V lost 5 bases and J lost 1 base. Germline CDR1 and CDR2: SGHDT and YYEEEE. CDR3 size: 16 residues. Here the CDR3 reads CASRSGGGRNTGELFF. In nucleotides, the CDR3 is TGTGCCAGCAGATCGGGCGGGGGTAGGAACACCGGGGAGCTGTTTTTT.

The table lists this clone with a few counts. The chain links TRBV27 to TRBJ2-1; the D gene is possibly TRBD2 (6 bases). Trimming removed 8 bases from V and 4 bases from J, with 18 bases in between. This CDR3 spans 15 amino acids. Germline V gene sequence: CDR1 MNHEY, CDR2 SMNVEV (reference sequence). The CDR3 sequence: CASGRGGAGYNEQFF. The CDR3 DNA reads TGTGCCAGCGGCCGGGGCGGGGCCGGGTACAATGAGCAGTTCTTC.

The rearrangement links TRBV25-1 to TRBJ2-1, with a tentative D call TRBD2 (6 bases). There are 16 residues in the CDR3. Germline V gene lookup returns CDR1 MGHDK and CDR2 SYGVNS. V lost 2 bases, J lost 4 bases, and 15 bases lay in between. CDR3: CASSEIGGASYNEQFF. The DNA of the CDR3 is TGTGCCAGCAGTGAAATTGGCGGGGCCTCGTACAATGAGCAGTTCTTC.

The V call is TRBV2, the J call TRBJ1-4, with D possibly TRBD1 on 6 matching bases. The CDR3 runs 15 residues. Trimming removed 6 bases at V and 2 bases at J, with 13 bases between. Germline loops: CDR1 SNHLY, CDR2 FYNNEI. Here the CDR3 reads CASRSQGTTNEKLFF. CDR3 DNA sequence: TGTGCCAGCAGGTCACAGGGTACCACTAATGAAAAACTGTTTTTT.

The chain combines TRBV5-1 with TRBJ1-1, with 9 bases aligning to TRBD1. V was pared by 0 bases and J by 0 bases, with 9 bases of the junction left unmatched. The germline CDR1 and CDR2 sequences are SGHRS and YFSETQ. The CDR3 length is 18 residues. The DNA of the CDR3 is TGCGCCAGCAGCTTGGGAAGGGCGGGACAGGGCCTGAACACTGAAGCTTTCTTT. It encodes CASSLGRAGQGLNTEAFF.

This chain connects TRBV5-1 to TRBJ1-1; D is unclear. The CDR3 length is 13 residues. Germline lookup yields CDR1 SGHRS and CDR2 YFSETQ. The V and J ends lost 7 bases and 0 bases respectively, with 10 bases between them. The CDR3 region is CASAWEVNTEAFF. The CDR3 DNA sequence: TGCGCCAGCGCTTGGGAGGTGAACACTGAAGCTTTCTTT.